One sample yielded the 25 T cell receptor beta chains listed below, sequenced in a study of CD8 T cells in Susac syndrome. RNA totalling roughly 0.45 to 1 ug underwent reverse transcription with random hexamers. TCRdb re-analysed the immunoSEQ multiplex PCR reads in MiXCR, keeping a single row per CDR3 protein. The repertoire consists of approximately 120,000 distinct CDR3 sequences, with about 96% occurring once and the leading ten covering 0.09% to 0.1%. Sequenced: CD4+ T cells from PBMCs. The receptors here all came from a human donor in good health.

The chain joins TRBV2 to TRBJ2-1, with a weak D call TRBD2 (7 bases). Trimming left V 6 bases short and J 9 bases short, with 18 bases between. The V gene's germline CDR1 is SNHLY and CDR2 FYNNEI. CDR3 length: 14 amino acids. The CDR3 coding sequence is TGTGCCAGCAGGTTAGGACTAGGGGGAAGTGAGCAGTTCTTC. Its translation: CASRLGLGGSEQFF.

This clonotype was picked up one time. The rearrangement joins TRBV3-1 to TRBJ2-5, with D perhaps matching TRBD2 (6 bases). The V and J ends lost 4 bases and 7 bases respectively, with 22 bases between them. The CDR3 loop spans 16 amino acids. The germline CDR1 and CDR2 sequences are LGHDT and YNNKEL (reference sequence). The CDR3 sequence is CASSREALSPTGTQYF. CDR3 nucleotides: TGTGCCAGCAGCCGGGAGGCTCTATCCCCCACCGGGACCCAGTACTTC.

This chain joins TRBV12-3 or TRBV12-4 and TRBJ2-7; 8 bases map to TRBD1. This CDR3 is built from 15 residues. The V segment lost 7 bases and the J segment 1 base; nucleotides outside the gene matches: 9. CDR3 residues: CASTSGGGGSYEQYF. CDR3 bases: TGTGCCAGCACCTCAGGGGGCGGCGGGTCCTACGAGCAGTACTTC.

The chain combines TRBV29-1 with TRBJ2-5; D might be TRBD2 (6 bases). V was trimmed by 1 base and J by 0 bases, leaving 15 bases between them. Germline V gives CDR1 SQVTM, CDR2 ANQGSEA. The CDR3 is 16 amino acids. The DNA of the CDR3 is TGCAGCGTTGAAGGGGGGAGGTCCCGGTACCAAGAGACCCAGTACTTC. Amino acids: CSVEGGRSRYQETQYF.

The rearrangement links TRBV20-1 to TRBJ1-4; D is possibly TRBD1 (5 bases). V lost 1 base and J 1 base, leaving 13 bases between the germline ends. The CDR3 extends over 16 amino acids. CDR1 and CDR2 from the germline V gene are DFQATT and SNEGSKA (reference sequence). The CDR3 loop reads CSARGPLRGTNEKLFF. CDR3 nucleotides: TGCAGTGCTAGAGGCCCCTTGAGGGGAACTAATGAAAAACTGTTTTTT.

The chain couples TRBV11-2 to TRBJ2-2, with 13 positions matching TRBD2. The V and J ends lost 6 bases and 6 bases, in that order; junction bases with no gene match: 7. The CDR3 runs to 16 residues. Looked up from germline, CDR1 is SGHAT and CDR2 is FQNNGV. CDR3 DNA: TGTGCCAGCAGTCCTGGACTAGCGGGAGCCCCCGGGGAGCTGTTTTTT. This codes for CASSPGLAGAPGELFF.

The CDR3 DNA reads TGTGCCAGCAGCCGACAGCGGGGCGCTAGCGGCACAGATACGCAGTATTTT. Translated: CASSRQRGASGTDTQYF. V is TRBV7-2 and J is TRBJ2-3, with 7 bases that match TRBD2. The V gene's germline CDR1 is SGHTA and CDR2 FQGNSA. There are 17 residues in the CDR3. The ends lost 5 bases at V and 1 base at J; junction bases unmatched: 12.

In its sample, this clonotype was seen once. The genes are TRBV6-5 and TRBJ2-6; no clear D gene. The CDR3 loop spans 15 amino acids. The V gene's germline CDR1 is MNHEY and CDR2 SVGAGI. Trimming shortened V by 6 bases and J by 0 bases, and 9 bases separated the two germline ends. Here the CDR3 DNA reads TGTGCCAGCAGCTTGAAATACTCTGGGGCCAACGTCCTGACTTTC. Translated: CASSLKYSGANVLTF.

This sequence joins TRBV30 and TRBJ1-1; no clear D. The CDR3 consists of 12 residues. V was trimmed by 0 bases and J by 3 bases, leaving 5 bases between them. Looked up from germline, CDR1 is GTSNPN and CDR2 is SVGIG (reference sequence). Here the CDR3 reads CAWSVGYTEAFF. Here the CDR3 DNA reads TGTGCCTGGAGTGTGGGGTACACTGAAGCTTTCTTT.

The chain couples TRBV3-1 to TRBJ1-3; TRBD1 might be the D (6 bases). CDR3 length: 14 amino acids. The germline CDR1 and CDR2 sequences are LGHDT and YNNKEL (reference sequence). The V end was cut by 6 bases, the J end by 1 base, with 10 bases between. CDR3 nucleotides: TGTGCCAGCAGACCACAGGGATCTGGAAACACCATATATTTT. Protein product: CASRPQGSGNTIYF.

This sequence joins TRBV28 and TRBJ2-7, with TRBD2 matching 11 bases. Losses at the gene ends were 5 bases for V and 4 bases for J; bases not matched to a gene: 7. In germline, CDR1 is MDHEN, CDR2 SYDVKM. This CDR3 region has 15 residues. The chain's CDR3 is CASSLTSGSRYEQYF. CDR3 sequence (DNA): TGTGCCAGCAGTCTTACTAGCGGGAGTAGGTACGAGCAGTACTTC. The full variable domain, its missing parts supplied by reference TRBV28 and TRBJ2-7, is DVKVTQSSRYLVKRTGEKVFLECVQDMDHENMFWYRQDPGLGLRLIYFSYDVKMKEKGDIPEGYSVSREKKERFSLILESASTNQTSMYLCASSLTSGSRYEQYFGPGTRLTVT.

CDR3 bases: TGTGCCAGCAGTTCCCGACAGGGTAACTATGGCTACACCTTC. Protein: CASSSRQGNYGYTF. The chain employs TRBV6-1 and TRBJ1-2, with 7 bases fitting TRBD1. Germline V gene sequence: CDR1 MNHNS, CDR2 SASEGT. The J segment lost 1 base and the V segment lost 5 bases, leaving 4 bases of the junction unmatched. This CDR3 comprises 14 residues.

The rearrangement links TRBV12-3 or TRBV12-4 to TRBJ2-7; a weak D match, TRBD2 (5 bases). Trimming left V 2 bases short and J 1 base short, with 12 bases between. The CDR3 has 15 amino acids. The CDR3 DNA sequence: TGTGCCAGCAGTTTAAGGCGGGTATTTTCCTACGAGCAGTACTTC. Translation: CASSLRRVFSYEQYF.

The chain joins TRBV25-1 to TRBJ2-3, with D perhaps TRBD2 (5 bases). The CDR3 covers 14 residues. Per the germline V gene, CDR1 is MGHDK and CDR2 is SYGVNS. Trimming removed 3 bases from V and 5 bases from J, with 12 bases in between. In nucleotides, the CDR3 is TGTGCCAGCAGTGAGATAGTGGGAGAAGATACGCAGTATTTT. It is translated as CASSEIVGEDTQYF. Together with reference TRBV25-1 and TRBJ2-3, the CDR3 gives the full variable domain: EADIYQTPRYLVIGTGKKITLECSQTMGHDKMYWYQQDPGMELHLIHYSYGVNSTEKGDLSSESTVSRIRTEHFPLTLESARPSHTSQYLCASSEIVGEDTQYFGPGTRLTVL.

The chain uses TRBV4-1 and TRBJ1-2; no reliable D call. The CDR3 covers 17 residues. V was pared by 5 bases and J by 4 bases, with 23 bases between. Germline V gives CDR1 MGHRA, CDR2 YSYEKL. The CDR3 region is CASSDGVQNRKTYGYTF. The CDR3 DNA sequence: TGCGCCAGCAGCGATGGAGTCCAGAACCGAAAGACCTATGGCTACACCTTC.

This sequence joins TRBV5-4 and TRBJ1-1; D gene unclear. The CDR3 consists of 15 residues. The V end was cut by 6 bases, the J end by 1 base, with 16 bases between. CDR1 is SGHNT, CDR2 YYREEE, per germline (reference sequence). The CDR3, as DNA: TGTGCCAGCACCCTTGCAGGAAATAAGAACACTGAAGCTTTCTTT. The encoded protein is CASTLAGNKNTEAFF.

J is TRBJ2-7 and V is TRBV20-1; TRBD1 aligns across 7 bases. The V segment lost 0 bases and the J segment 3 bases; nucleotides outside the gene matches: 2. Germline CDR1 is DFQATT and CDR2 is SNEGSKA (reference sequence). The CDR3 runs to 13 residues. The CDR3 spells CSARDWTGYEQYF. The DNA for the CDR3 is TGCAGTGCTAGAGATTGGACAGGCTACGAGCAGTACTTC.

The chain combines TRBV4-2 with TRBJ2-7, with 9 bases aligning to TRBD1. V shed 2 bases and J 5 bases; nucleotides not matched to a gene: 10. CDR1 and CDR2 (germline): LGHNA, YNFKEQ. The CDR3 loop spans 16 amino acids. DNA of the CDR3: TGTGCCAGCAGCCAAACCGGGACAGGGAAGCGGCACGAGCAGTACTTC. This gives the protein CASSQTGTGKRHEQYF.

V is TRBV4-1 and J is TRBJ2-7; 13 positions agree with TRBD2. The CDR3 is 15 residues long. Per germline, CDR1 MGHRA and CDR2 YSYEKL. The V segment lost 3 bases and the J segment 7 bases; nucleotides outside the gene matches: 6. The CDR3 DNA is TGCGCCAGCAGCCACGGACTAGCGGGAGTTGGAGAGCAGTACTTC. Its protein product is CASSHGLAGVGEQYF.

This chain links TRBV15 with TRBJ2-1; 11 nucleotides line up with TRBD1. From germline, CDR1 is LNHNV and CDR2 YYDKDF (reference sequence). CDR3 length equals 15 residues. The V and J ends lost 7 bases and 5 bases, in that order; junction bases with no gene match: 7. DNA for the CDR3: TGTGCCACCAAGACCGGGACAGGGGGAAACAATGAGCAGTTCTTC. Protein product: CATKTGTGGNNEQFF.

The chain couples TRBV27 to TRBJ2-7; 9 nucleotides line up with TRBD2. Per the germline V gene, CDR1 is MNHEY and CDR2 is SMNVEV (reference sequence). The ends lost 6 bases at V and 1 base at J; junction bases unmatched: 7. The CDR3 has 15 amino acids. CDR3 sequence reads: CASSNSGSGSYEQYF. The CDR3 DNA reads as TGTGCCAGCAGCAATAGCGGGAGTGGATCCTACGAGCAGTACTTC.

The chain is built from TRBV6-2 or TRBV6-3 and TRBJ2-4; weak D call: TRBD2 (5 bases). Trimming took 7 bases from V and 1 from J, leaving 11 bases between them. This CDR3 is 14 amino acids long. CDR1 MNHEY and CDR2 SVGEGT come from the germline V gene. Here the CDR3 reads CASKLSGAKNIQYF. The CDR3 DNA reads TGTGCCAGCAAACTATCGGGGGCCAAAAACATTCAGTACTTC.

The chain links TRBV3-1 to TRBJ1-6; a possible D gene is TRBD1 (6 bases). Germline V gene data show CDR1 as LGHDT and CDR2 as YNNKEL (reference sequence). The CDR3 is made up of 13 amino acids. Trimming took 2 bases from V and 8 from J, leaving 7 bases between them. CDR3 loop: CASSQRQDSPLHF. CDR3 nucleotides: TGTGCCAGCAGCCAAAGACAGGATTCACCCCTCCACTTT.

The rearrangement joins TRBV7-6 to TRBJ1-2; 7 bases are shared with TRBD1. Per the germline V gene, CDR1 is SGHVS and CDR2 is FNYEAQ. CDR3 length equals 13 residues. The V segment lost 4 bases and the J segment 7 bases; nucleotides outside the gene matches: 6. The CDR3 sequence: CASSSRQGGGYTF. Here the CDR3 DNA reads TGTGCCAGCAGCTCACGACAGGGTGGTGGCTACACCTTC.

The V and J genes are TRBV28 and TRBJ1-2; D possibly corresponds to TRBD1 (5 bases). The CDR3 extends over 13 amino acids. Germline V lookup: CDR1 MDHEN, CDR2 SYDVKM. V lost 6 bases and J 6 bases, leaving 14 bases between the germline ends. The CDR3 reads CASSQRGEDGYTF. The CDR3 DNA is TGTGCCAGCAGCCAGCGAGGGGAGGATGGCTACACCTTC.